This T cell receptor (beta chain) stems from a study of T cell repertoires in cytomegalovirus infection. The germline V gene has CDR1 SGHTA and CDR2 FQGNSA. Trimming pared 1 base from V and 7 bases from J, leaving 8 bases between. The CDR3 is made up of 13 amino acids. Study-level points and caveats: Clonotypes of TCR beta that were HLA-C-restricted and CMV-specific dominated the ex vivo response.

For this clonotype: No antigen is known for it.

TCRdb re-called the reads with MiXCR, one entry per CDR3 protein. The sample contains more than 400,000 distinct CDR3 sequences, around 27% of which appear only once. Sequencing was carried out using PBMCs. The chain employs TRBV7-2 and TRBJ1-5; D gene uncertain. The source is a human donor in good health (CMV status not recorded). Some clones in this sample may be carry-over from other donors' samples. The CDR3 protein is CASSLEREQPQHF. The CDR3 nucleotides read TGTGCCAGCAGCTTAGAGAGAGAACAGCCCCAGCATTTT. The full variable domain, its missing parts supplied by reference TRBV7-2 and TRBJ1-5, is GAGVSQSPSNKVTEKGKDVELRCDPISGHTALYWYRQSLGQGLEFLIYFQGNSAPDKSGLPSDRFSAERTGGSVSTLTIQRTQQEDSAVYLCASSLEREQPQHFGDGTRLSIL.